This TCR beta chain comes out of a study of persistence of HIV-infected CD4 T cells. Study information: Up to about 180 mL blood was drawn at multiple time points; a couple of donors had single-time leukapheresis. Whole-study results and caveats: Within sorted populations, more oligoclonal TCRs accompanied more oligoclonal proviruses.

Comments on this clone: No antigen is known for it.

The V and J ends lost 9 bases and 2 bases respectively, with 11 bases between them. This CDR3 is built from 12 residues. Germline CDR1 MNHEY, CDR2 SVGAGI. Sequencing used immunoSEQ version 4 in survey mode. Using immunoSEQ multiplex PCR, the repertoire was profiled, and TCRdb retains in-frame clones only, with some absent. The sample contains about 40,000 clones, 75% to 85% of which appear only once. The stimulus was an HIV-1 Gag 15-mer peptide pool, about 1.1 ug/peptide/mL. Sorted nonresponding memory CD4+ T cells were CD40L-negative, CD69-negative, CD45RO-high. Donors had CD4+ T cell counts above 400 cells/uL and were CMV-seropositive.

The material sequenced was CD4+ T cells sorted from PBMCs after approximately 20-hour stimulation, taken from a patient who received antiretroviral therapy. This sequence joins TRBV6-5 and TRBJ2-7; D possibly matches TRBD1 or TRBD2 (5 bases each). The clonotype was recovered from an adult man with HIV who was CMV-seropositive. CDR3 residues: CASQGTPYEQYF. The DNA for the CDR3 is TGTGCCAGTCAAGGGACCCCCTACGAGCAGTACTTC.